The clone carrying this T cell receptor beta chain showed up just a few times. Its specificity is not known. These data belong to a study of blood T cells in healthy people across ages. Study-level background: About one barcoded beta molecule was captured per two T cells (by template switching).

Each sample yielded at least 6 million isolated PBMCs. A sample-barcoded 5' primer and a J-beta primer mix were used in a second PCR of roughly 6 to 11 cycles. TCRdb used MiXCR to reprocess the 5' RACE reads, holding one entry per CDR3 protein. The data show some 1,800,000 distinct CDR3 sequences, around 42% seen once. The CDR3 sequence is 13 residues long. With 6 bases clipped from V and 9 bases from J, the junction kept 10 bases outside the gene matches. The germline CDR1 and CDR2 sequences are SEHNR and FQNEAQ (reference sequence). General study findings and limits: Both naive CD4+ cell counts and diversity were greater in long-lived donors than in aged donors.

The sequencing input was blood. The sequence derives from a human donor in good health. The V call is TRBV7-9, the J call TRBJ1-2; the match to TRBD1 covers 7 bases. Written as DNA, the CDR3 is TGTGCCAGCAGACCACAGGGGAAATATAGCTACACCTTC. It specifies CASRPQGKYSYTF.